This TCR beta chain is drawn from a study of glioma-infiltrating T cells. Using RNA template, CDR3s of TCR alpha and beta were amplified with iRepertoire arm-PCR. Input was 100-400 ng of tissue mRNA or PBMC total RNA. In TCRdb, the multiplex PCR reads were re-called with MiXCR into one record per CDR3 protein. The sample has approximately 110,000 distinct CDR3 sequences, approximately 25% seen once; the top ten hold about 15%. The germline V gene encodes CDR1 MNHEY and CDR2 SVGEGT. The CDR3 has 13 residues. V was cut by 10 bases and J by 3 bases, with 16 bases left in between. Remarks on this clonotype: A much larger clone differs from this one at a single base, so this may be a read error.

This chain uses TRBV6-2 or TRBV6-3 with TRBJ2-7; D possibly corresponds to TRBD2 (6 bases). The sequence derives from a human donor with low-grade glioma or glioblastoma, undergoing nonglioma brain surgery, or in good health (not recorded which). The sample was glioma tissue, nonneoplastic brain tissue, or PBMCs (not recorded which). CDR3 residues: CAIIPEGHYEQYF. The CDR3 nucleotides read TGTGCCATCATCCCGGAGGGGCACTACGAGCAGTACTTC.